Sequencing of this T cell receptor (beta chain) was carried out in a study of blood T cells in healthy people across ages. Findings and caveats of the study: CMV status of donors was not determined, possibly confounding expanded clonotype changes. As naive T cell percentage varied, TCR beta diversity correlated strongly with it.

The CDR3 extends over 16 amino acids. Germline trimming cut 6 bases from V and 1 base from J; bases unmatched to any gene: 6. Comments on this clonotype: Its specificity is not known.

Primers used in a second PCR of about 7 to 12 cycles were a sample-barcoded 5' primer and a J-beta primer mix. Every cDNA molecule carried a tag from a template-switch adaptor bearing 12 random nucleotides. One entry per CDR3 protein, called by TCRdb with MiXCR from the 5' RACE reads. The sample has 850,000 to 1,000,000 distinct CDR3 sequences, roughly 52% seen once; the top ten hold over 10%. The receptor was derived from a man under 40 in good health. Material: blood. V and J are TRBV12-3 or TRBV12-4 and TRBJ1-5; 10 positions match TRBD1. The CDR3 reads CASSKTGGVSNQPQHF. DNA of the CDR3: TGTGCCAGCAGCAAGACAGGGGGCGTGAGCAATCAGCCCCAGCATTTT.